This entry lists 25 T cell receptor beta chains sequenced from one sample in a study of shared clonotypes between healthy human individuals. Assay used: immunoSEQ multiplex PCR; TCRdb lists only in-frame clones, some missing. Of about 2 million clones detected, 90% to 95% appear once; the ten largest clones hold approximately 0.13%. The material sequenced was naive CD4+ T cells sorted from blood. Subset: CD45RA+ positively selected. These receptors came from a man younger than 30 in good health.

The CDR3 coding sequence is TGTGCCATCAGTGAGCCTTTCCGACAAGGAACCTACGAGCAGTACTTC. Translated: CAISEPFRQGTYEQYF. This sequence joins TRBV10-3 and TRBJ2-7, with D hard to call. The CDR3 is 16 amino acids. V gave up 2 bases and J gave up 2 bases, with 16 bases separating them. The germline CDR1 and CDR2 sequences are ENHRY and SYGVKD.

The rearrangement links TRBV7-6 to TRBJ2-1; TRBD1 is a possible D gene (6 bases). There are 13 residues in the CDR3. Germline V gene data show CDR1 as SGHVS and CDR2 as FNYEAQ. Trimming removed 3 bases at V and 9 bases at J, with 12 bases between. The CDR3 here is CASSFRQAGEQFF. As DNA, the CDR3 is TGTGCCAGCAGCTTCCGACAGGCAGGTGAGCAGTTCTTC. Together with reference TRBV7-6 and TRBJ2-1, the CDR3 gives the full variable domain: GAGVSQSPRYKVTKRGQDVALRCDPISGHVSLYWYRQALGQGPEFLTYFNYEAQQDKSGLPNDRFSAERPEGSISTLTIQRTEQRDSAMYRCASSFRQAGEQFFGPGTRLTVL.

The chain employs TRBV28 and TRBJ1-4; tentative D call: TRBD1 (5 bases). Germline V gene sequence: CDR1 MDHEN, CDR2 SYDVKM. V lost 6 bases and J 8 bases, leaving 16 bases between the germline ends. The CDR3 consists of 14 residues. The CDR3 spells CASRTPGTGEKLFF. Here the CDR3 DNA reads TGTGCCAGCAGGACCCCCGGGACCGGCGAAAAACTGTTTTTT.

The chain recombines TRBV6-5 with TRBJ1-4; D is uncertain. Germline values: CDR1 MNHEY, CDR2 SVGAGI. Trimming took 5 bases from V and 8 from J, leaving 15 bases between them. This CDR3 comprises 14 residues. CDR3 amino acids: CASSAGRLGEKLFF. The CDR3, as DNA: TGTGCCAGCAGTGCCGGGAGGCTAGGGGAAAAACTGTTTTTT.

This CDR3 reads CASSYRGTSGNNEQFF. The CDR3 nucleotides are TGTGCCAGCAGTTACCGCGGGACTAGCGGGAACAATGAGCAGTTCTTC. The chain links TRBV6-5 to TRBJ2-1; TRBD2 aligns across 13 bases. J was trimmed by 5 bases and V by 2 bases; bases with no gene match: 3. CDR1 is MNHEY, CDR2 SVGAGI, per germline. The CDR3 covers 16 residues.

The genes are TRBV18 and TRBJ2-7; D ambiguous. V dropped 3 bases and J dropped 2 bases, with 8 bases sitting between them. The germline V gene encodes CDR1 KGHSH and CDR2 LQKENI. This CDR3 spans 13 amino acids. The CDR3 sequence: CASSPYTTYEQYF. The CDR3 nucleotides are TGTGCCAGCTCACCCTACACCACCTACGAGCAGTACTTC.

The rearrangement joins TRBV5-1 to TRBJ2-7; possibly TRBD1 or TRBD2 for D (5 bases each). The CDR3 runs to 14 residues. CDR1 is SGHRS, CDR2 YFSETQ, per germline. Trimming pared 2 bases from V and 9 bases from J, leaving 18 bases between. In DNA form, the CDR3 reads TGCGCCAGCAGCTTAGGGGAGACCCAACTAGGGCAGTACTTC. Translating it yields CASSLGETQLGQYF.

The chain is built from TRBV5-1 and TRBJ1-1; no clear D gene. The CDR3 spans 16 residues. V gave up 0 bases and J gave up 4 bases, with 16 bases separating them. The V gene's germline CDR1 is SGHRS and CDR2 YFSETQ. CDR3 sequence (DNA): TGCGCCAGCAGCTTGGGTGGGCCACAGTCTACCACTGAAGCTTTCTTT. This codes for CASSLGGPQSTTEAFF.

This rearrangement joins TRBV28 to TRBJ1-2; 7 positions agree with TRBD1. With 6 bases clipped from V and 4 bases from J, the junction kept 5 bases outside the gene matches. CDR3 size: 13 residues. The germline V gene encodes CDR1 MDHEN and CDR2 SYDVKM. CDR3 region: CASRRTGGYGYTF. In DNA form, the CDR3 reads TGTGCCAGCAGACGGACAGGAGGCTATGGCTACACCTTC.

The V call is TRBV2, the J call TRBJ2-6; 8 bases are shared with TRBD1. Looked up from germline, CDR1 is SNHLY and CDR2 is FYNNEI. This CDR3 has 14 amino acids. The junction had 2 bases not matched to a gene; V was cut back by 10 bases and J by 0 bases. The CDR3 spells CANTGGSGANVLTF. Written as DNA, the CDR3 is TGTGCCAACACAGGGGGCTCTGGGGCCAACGTCCTGACTTTC. Filled out from reference TRBV2 and TRBJ2-6, the complete variable domain reads EPEVTQTPSHQVTQMGQEVILRCVPISNHLYFYWYRQILGQKVEFLVSFYNNEISEKSEIFDDQFSVERPDGSNFTLKIRSTKLEDSAMYFCANTGGSGANVLTFGAGSRLTVL.

This chain links TRBV29-1 with TRBJ1-2; D may be TRBD1 (6 bases). Germline assignment: CDR1 SQVTM and CDR2 ANQGSEA. CDR3 length equals 13 residues. V lost 6 bases, J lost 5 bases, and 16 bases lay in between. Written as DNA, the CDR3 is TGCAGCGTGTCCCACAGGGAGAGGTATGGCTACACCTTC. Its translation is CSVSHRERYGYTF.

A remark on this clone: Sequence at one end of the junction differs from germline and may be a read error. This sequence joins TRBV28 and TRBJ2-7; 7 positions match TRBD1. The CDR3 is 12 residues long. The V gene's germline CDR1 is MDHEN and CDR2 SYDVKM. CDR3: CASSHGTVRGNF. In DNA form, the CDR3 reads TGTGCCAGCAGTCATGGGACAGTCAGGGGGAACTTC. The complete variable domain, with remaining parts taken from reference TRBV28 and TRBJ2-7, reads DVKVTQSSRYLVKRTGEKVFLECVQDMDHENMFWYRQDPGLGLRLIYFSYDVKMKEKGDIPEGYSVSREKKERFSLILESASTNQTSMYLCASSHGTVRGNFGPGTRLTVT.

The chain uses TRBV5-4 and TRBJ2-2, with D perhaps TRBD1 (5 bases). Per germline, CDR1 SGHNT and CDR2 YYREEE (reference sequence). The CDR3 covers 16 residues. V was shortened by 5 bases and J by 2 bases, with 16 bases between the two germline ends. CDR3: CASSSLNGANTGELFF. The CDR3, as DNA: TGTGCCAGCAGTTCTCTGAATGGGGCTAACACCGGGGAGCTGTTTTTT.

V usage is TRBV7-2 and J usage is TRBJ1-6; D not resolved. Germline lookup yields CDR1 SGHTA and CDR2 FQGNSA. V lost 2 bases and J lost 2, with 7 bases in between. CDR3 size: 15 residues. CDR3 in amino acids: CASSLSPTYNSPLHF. The CDR3, as DNA: TGTGCCAGCAGCTTAAGTCCGACCTATAATTCACCCCTCCACTTT.

This chain links TRBV30 with TRBJ2-3; 8 bases align to TRBD1. This CDR3 contains 14 residues. The germline gives CDR1 GTSNPN, CDR2 SVGIG (reference sequence). The V and J ends lost 7 bases and 6 bases, in that order; junction bases with no gene match: 12. The CDR3: CASGGHRLFDTQYF. The CDR3 DNA reads TGTGCCTCAGGGGGCCATCGGCTTTTTGATACGCAGTATTTT.

The sample holds one count of this clone. The CDR3 spells CASRSGLAVTYEQYF. The DNA for the CDR3 is TGTGCCAGCAGGTCGGGACTAGCGGTGACCTACGAGCAGTACTTC. The chain has TRBV6-6 and TRBJ2-7; TRBD2 agrees at 11 bases. The CDR3 loop spans 15 amino acids. Germline V lookup: CDR1 MNHNY, CDR2 SVGAGI (reference sequence). V lost 6 bases and J lost 2; bases outside the gene matches: 6.

The gene calls are TRBV7-3 and TRBJ2-1; D tentatively reads TRBD1 or TRBD2 (6 bases each). Per germline, CDR1 SGHTA and CDR2 FQGTGA. V lost 5 bases to trimming and J lost 7 bases, with 18 bases between them. CDR3 size: 15 residues. In DNA form, the CDR3 reads TGTGCCAGCAGCCTCCGGGGGCTAGTCCCAAATGAGCAGTTCTTC. Translating gives CASSLRGLVPNEQFF. Drawing the rest from reference TRBV7-3 and TRBJ2-1, the complete variable domain is GAGVSQTPSNKVTEKGKYVELRCDPISGHTALYWYRQSLGQGPEFLIYFQGTGAADDSGLPNDRFFAVRPEGSVSTLKIQRTERGDSAVYLCASSLRGLVPNEQFFGPGTRLTVL.

This chain links TRBV2 with TRBJ2-1, with TRBD2 matching 9 bases. The germline gives CDR1 SNHLY, CDR2 FYNNEI. The CDR3 spans 15 residues. V shed 5 bases, J shed 3 bases, and the junction held 5 bases outside the gene matches. The DNA of the CDR3 is TGTGCCAGCAGTACCGGGACTAGCTTCTACAATGAGCAGTTCTTC. Amino acids: CASSTGTSFYNEQFF.

The chain is built from TRBV2 and TRBJ2-2, with D possibly matching TRBD1 (6 bases). Trimming left V 4 bases short and J 3 bases short, with 12 bases between. This CDR3 is built from 15 residues. Germline CDR1 reads SNHLY; CDR2 reads FYNNEI. DNA for the CDR3: TGTGCCAGCAGTGCAAGGACAGCCTACACCGGGGAGCTGTTTTTT. Amino acids: CASSARTAYTGELFF. Complete variable domain (other parts from reference TRBV2 and TRBJ2-2): EPEVTQTPSHQVTQMGQEVILRCVPISNHLYFYWYRQILGQKVEFLVSFYNNEISEKSEIFDDQFSVERPDGSNFTLKIRSTKLEDSAMYFCASSARTAYTGELFFGEGSRLTVL.

This clone was counted a single time. The chain joins TRBV19 to TRBJ1-3; D gene ambiguous. CDR1 is LNHDA, CDR2 SQIVND, per germline (reference sequence). There are 14 residues in the CDR3. V gave up 2 bases and J gave up 1 base, with 6 bases separating them. The CDR3 sequence is CASSIFGSGNTIYF. For the CDR3, the DNA is TGTGCCAGTAGTATATTCGGGTCTGGAAACACCATATATTTT.

V is TRBV19 and J is TRBJ1-2; TRBD1 matches at 7 bases. The V gene end was trimmed by 3 bases and the J gene end by 4 bases; junction bases not matched to a gene: 5. The CDR3 extends over 14 amino acids. Germline CDR1 and CDR2: LNHDA and SQIVND (reference sequence). CDR3 sequence reads: CASSMRGGSYGYTF. The CDR3 DNA is TGTGCCAGTAGTATGAGAGGGGGCTCCTATGGCTACACCTTC.

With regard to this clone: The same CDR3 arises from other DNA sequences in this sample as well. The rearrangement uses TRBV28 and TRBJ1-2, with TRBD1 as a possible D gene (5 bases). This CDR3 has 12 residues. V was trimmed by 7 bases and J by 4 bases, leaving 10 bases between them. Per the germline V gene, CDR1 is MDHEN and CDR2 is SYDVKM. The CDR3 coding sequence is TGTGCCAGCACCGACAGAGTCTATGGCTACACCTTC. Translating it yields CASTDRVYGYTF.

The chain employs TRBV4-1 and TRBJ1-3; 7 bases line up with TRBD1. There are 16 residues in the CDR3. J gave up 4 bases and V 5 bases, and 11 bases lay outside the gene matches. Germline CDR1 is MGHRA and CDR2 is YSYEKL. This CDR3 reads CASSTQTGRFGNTIYF. The DNA of the CDR3 is TGCGCCAGCAGCACTCAGACAGGGAGGTTCGGAAACACCATATATTTT.

The chain joins TRBV4-3 to TRBJ1-2; weak D call: TRBD1 (6 bases). There are 17 residues in the CDR3. V was pared by 0 bases and J by 8 bases, with 22 bases between. Germline V CDR1 and CDR2: LGHNA, YSLEER. The CDR3 spells CASSQDGQGGFTEGYTF. The CDR3 nucleotides are TGCGCCAGCAGCCAAGATGGGCAAGGGGGGTTCACGGAGGGCTACACCTTC.

This chain uses TRBV19 with TRBJ1-6, with D unresolved. V lost 7 bases and J 10 bases, leaving 23 bases between the germline ends. Per the germline V gene, CDR1 is LNHDA and CDR2 is SQIVND (reference sequence). This CDR3 comprises 16 residues. CDR3 coding DNA: TGTGCCAGTACTACCGACACCGTTCGAGTCCGGTCACCCCTCCACTTT. Amino acid sequence: CASTTDTVRVRSPLHF.